The sequence of this TCR beta chain was determined in a study of blood T cells in healthy people across ages. The study isolated at least 6.5 million PBMCs from each sample. The CDR3 is 15 residues long. Germline CDR1 and CDR2: LGHDT and YNNKEL (reference sequence). With 3 bases removed from V and 0 bases from J, the gap between germline ends came to 8 bases. Study-wide results and caveats: Naive CD4+ cell counts and diversity both ran higher in long-lived than in aged donors.

Primers used in a second PCR of roughly 6 to 11 cycles were a sample-barcoded 5' primer and a J-beta primer mix. TCRdb redid the calling of the 5' RACE reads with MiXCR, one entry per CDR3 protein. The table shows around 1.5 million distinct CDR3 sequences, with approximately 40% occurring only once. Details on this clonotype: Its antigen remains unidentified.

V gene TRBV3-1 combines with J gene TRBJ2-2; unclear D gene. This TCR came from a woman aged 18-35 years in good health. The sequenced sample was blood. The CDR3 protein is CASSHFATNTGELFF. The CDR3 DNA follows: TGTGCCAGCAGCCACTTCGCGACGAACACCGGGGAGCTGTTTTTT.